A selection of T cell receptor beta chains follows, all from one sample in a study of T cell repertoires in cytomegalovirus infection. TCRdb fed the reads into MiXCR, producing one record per CDR3 protein. The profile shows about 680,000 distinct CDR3 sequences, 20% to 25% of them singletons. The sequenced material came from CD8+ T cells from PBMCs. The receptors originated from a human donor in good health (CMV status not recorded). Some clones in this sample may be carry-over from other donors' samples. Both conserved end residues are trimmed from each CDR3. Each record gives: J gene, V gene, CDR3 protein.

TRBJ2-7	TRBV5-1	ASSPNRDGLLEQY
TRBJ2-7	TRBV4-1	ASSQGVGTGTYEQY
TRBJ1-5	TRBV7-2	ASSLRSAGNQPQH
TRBJ2-1	TRBV29-1	SVPGTGYNEQF
TRBJ2-1	TRBV4-1	ASSFRGQNEQF
TRBJ1-1	TRBV7-2	ASSSLTAGILTEAF
TRBJ2-5	TRBV7-9	ASSPGVAGGPETQY
TRBJ2-1	TRBV19	ASQTGGTYNEQF
TRBJ2-1	TRBV25-1	ASVTSREQF
TRBJ2-7	TRBV2	ASGGTGREQY
TRBJ2-2	TRBV11-3	ASSLVNRNTGELF
TRBJ2-1	TRBV7-9	ASSYNVAGISTTEQF
TRBJ1-2	TRBV10-3	AIREGGYT
TRBJ2-7	TRBV4-2	ASSQTGQGTYEQY
TRBJ2-7	TRBV2	ASSEVWDGGYEQY
TRBJ2-6	TRBV6-8	ASSAGHPTFSGANVLT
TRBJ1-5	TRBV7-2	ASSPARQGSNQPQH
TRBJ2-3	TRBV29-1	SVEGAAGPGMAQY
TRBJ2-7	TRBV6-5	ASSSSPGQSYEQY
TRBJ2-2	TRBV19	ASRATSGTSDGELF
TRBJ1-1	TRBV7-9	ASSRNEAF
TRBJ2-1	TRBV7-2	ASSKSGDEQF
TRBJ1-2	TRBV29-1	SVEDSPHYT
TRBJ2-7	TRBV29-1	SVGRAYEQY
TRBJ2-7	TRBV29-1	SVEGTGESYEQY
TRBJ2-1	TRBV6-2/TRBV6-3	ASSYSTSEAVSSYNEQF
TRBJ2-1	TRBV7-6	ASSTSGAEGRNEQF
TRBJ2-1	TRBV7-9	ASSPFGNEQF
TRBJ2-1	TRBV4-1	ASSQDKAYNEQF
TRBJ2-3	TRBV20-1	SAINRERGRGDTQY
TRBJ2-1	TRBV5-1	ASSFTDSSYNEQF
TRBJ1-4	TRBV4-2	ASSPTWTGANEKLF
TRBJ1-4	TRBV5-6	VSSFTSTNEKLF
TRBJ2-2	TRBV7-6	ASSSTAWNTGELF
TRBJ1-2	TRBV29-1	SVFDGGGYT
TRBJ2-2	TRBV29-1	SVKRRQDEGGELF
TRBJ2-1	TRBV12-3/TRBV12-4	ASSLELAGGEQF
TRBJ2-1	TRBV5-6	ASGLAGGSYNEQF
TRBJ2-2	TRBV19	ATQTSGGAYTGELF
TRBJ2-1	TRBV29-1	SVEEWGNEQF
TRBJ1-3	TRBV5-6	ASSLWSRDATIY
TRBJ2-5	TRBV18	ASSPGRLSAGAKETQY
TRBJ2-5	TRBV15	ATSRYRGEQETQY
TRBJ2-2	TRBV7-6	ASSFNRVLNNANTGELF
TRBJ1-1	TRBV7-3	ASSLPIHGQGRTEAF
TRBJ1-1	TRBV7-9	ASSDRDRANTEAF
TRBJ2-3	TRBV15	ATSSTGTSGANSTDTQY
TRBJ2-7	TRBV20-1	SARPLGTNEQY
TRBJ1-1	TRBV6-2/TRBV6-3	ATNYKLNTEAF
TRBJ2-5	TRBV5-1	ASSLATGPTETQY
TRBJ2-1	TRBV20-1	SLTLLSYNEQF